A selection of T cell receptor beta chains follows, all from one sample in a study of identical twins. TCRdb reprocessed the 5' RACE reads with MiXCR, giving one entry per CDR3 protein. The sample holds 1,800,000 or so distinct CDR3 sequences, around 33% seen once. The sample taken for sequencing was cord blood. The receptors stem from a newborn girl in good health. CDR3s include the opening cysteine and the closing phenylalanine or tryptophan. Fields, in order: V gene, J gene, D gene, CDR3 protein. D genes are given only for firm matches.

V: TRBV12-3/TRBV12-4
J: TRBJ2-3
D: NA
CDR3: CASSLAQLSSKSTDTQYF

V: TRBV2
J: TRBJ1-1
D: NA
CDR3: CASIEGRGGTEAFF

V: TRBV5-1
J: TRBJ1-1
D: NA
CDR3: CASSLYRAPNTEAFF

V: TRBV20-1
J: TRBJ1-6
D: NA
CDR3: CSARDPPAGNSPLHF

V: TRBV28
J: TRBJ2-2
D: NA
CDR3: CASSPRPTRVGTGELFF

V: TRBV20-1
J: TRBJ2-4
D: TRBD1
CDR3: CSARAPVQGGKNIQYF

V: TRBV5-1
J: TRBJ1-2
D: TRBD1
CDR3: CASSLSNRGAYGYTF

V: TRBV12-3/TRBV12-4
J: TRBJ2-1
D: NA
CDR3: CASRTGPEQFF

V: TRBV7-9
J: TRBJ2-1
D: TRBD2
CDR3: CASSGPGTSGSNEQFF

V: TRBV7-2
J: TRBJ2-2
D: TRBD2
CDR3: CASSLVSSGRPGELFF

V: TRBV10-3
J: TRBJ1-4
D: NA
CDR3: CAISEMGEEKLFF

V: TRBV30
J: TRBJ2-3
D: NA
CDR3: CAWRASTDTQYF

V: TRBV10-3
J: TRBJ2-5
D: NA
CDR3: CAISRDWQETQYF

V: TRBV18
J: TRBJ2-3
D: NA
CDR3: CASSPDQADTQYF

V: TRBV5-1
J: TRBJ1-4
D: NA
CDR3: CASSSQSGSNEKLFF

V: TRBV10-2
J: TRBJ1-2
D: TRBD1
CDR3: CASSESRRGPYGYTF

V: TRBV7-9
J: NA
D: NA
CDR3: CVIRRGIDEQYF

V: TRBV24-1
J: TRBJ2-3
D: NA
CDR3: CATSDFRGPDTQYF

V: TRBV5-1
J: TRBJ2-2
D: TRBD1
CDR3: CASSRRDRVAGELFF

V: TRBV6-1
J: TRBJ2-1
D: NA
CDR3: CASSIRQALYNEQFF

V: TRBV5-5
J: TRBJ1-4
D: NA
CDR3: CASSFLRGTFNEKLFF

V: TRBV28
J: TRBJ2-1
D: NA
CDR3: CASSFELQDNEQFF

V: TRBV12-3/TRBV12-4
J: TRBJ1-6
D: NA
CDR3: CASSPTVSPLHF

V: TRBV4-2
J: TRBJ2-2
D: NA
CDR3: CASSQGVGGATGELFF

V: TRBV11-2
J: TRBJ2-4
D: TRBD2
CDR3: CASSPGLAGGTAKNIQYF

V: TRBV2
J: TRBJ1-4
D: NA
CDR3: CASRINRDWTEKLFF

V: TRBV29-1
J: TRBJ1-2
D: TRBD1
CDR3: CSVAQQGAVYGYTF